The entry that follows covers one T cell receptor (beta chain) sequence. The antigen remains undetermined. Germline V gene lookup returns CDR1 SGHRS and CDR2 YFSETQ. Trimming pared 5 bases from V and 1 base from J, leaving 9 bases between. The CDR3 is made up of 13 amino acids. Each CDR3 protein is one row after TCRdb ran MiXCR on the 5' RACE reads. The sample carries about 500,000 distinct CDR3 sequences, about 20% recorded once. This record comes from a study of T-cell memory formation after mild COVID-19. Notes on the study in general: Researchers could not confirm that second-wave clones peaking on day 37 targeted SARS-CoV-2. Clones which contracted sat mainly in CM and EM if CD4+, and in EMRA if CD8+.

This chain links TRBV5-1 with TRBJ1-1, with a weak D call TRBD1 (5 bases). The sequence came from an adult woman who had mild COVID-19 (a few samples of this study predate the infection). Cell type and time point are not known. Sequences were obtained from PBMCs or a T cell subset sorted from them (not recorded which). CDR3 sequence (DNA): TGCGCCAGCAGGGAAGACAGGAACACTGAAGCTTTCTTT. It translates to CASREDRNTEAFF.